This T cell receptor (beta chain) is from a study of blood T cell repertoires in COVID-19. Turning to the study itself: The samples span acute and convalescent COVID-19 from the United States, Italy and Spain. PBMCs, B-cell-depleted T cells, or T cells were the source of the cDNA or gDNA that made up the material.

Here immunoSEQ multiplex PCR was the method, and the copy in TCRdb shows in-frame clones only, minus some. The sample lists about 260,000 clones, 70% to 90% occurring once. Looked up from germline, CDR1 is MGHRA and CDR2 is YSYEKL. The V end was cut by 3 bases, the J end by 10 bases, with 14 bases between. The CDR3 is made up of 13 amino acids. This receptor was identified in a man aged 25 to 45 with active or convalescent COVID-19. Sequenced sample: peripheral blood. The genes are TRBV4-1 and TRBJ2-3, with D possibly TRBD1 on 5 matching bases. CDR3 sequence reads: CASSQTPPGPQYF. The CDR3 DNA reads as TGCGCCAGCAGCCAGACACCCCCAGGGCCGCAGTATTTT.